This entry describes one TCR beta chain. Its matching antigen is unknown. Produced via immunoSEQ multiplex PCR; TCRdb's table is partial and in-frame only. The sample includes 53,000 or so clones, approximately 84% of them seen just once. This CDR3 contains 13 residues. Germline loops: CDR1 MNHNS, CDR2 SASEGT. V was shortened by 2 bases and J by 7 bases, with 12 bases between the two germline ends. Exposure to brentuximab vedotin varied, and each patient had relapsed following autologous stem cell transplantation. The data were taken from a study of PD-1 blockade in classical Hodgkin lymphoma. About the research overall: Patients received nivolumab 3 mg/kg intravenously every 2 weeks.

Study results and limitations: Whoever responded completely had baseline diversity much like that seen in newly diagnosed patients. By C4D1, CD4+ diversity increased significantly, especially in complete responders. The study reported lower baseline TCR diversity in newly diagnosed patients than in healthy donors.

This clonotype was obtained from a human donor with classical Hodgkin lymphoma. The chain links TRBV6-1 to TRBJ2-7; D remains ambiguous. The material sequenced was peripheral blood mononuclear cells (PBMCs), taken at baseline. This chain's CDR3 is CASSEKILREQYF. The CDR3 nucleotides are TGTGCCAGCAGTGAAAAAATCCTTAGGGAGCAGTACTTC.